The 26 T cell receptor beta chains presented below share a single source sample, sequenced in a study of blood T cell repertoires in COVID-19. This table comes from immunoSEQ multiplex PCR, and its TCRdb copy is limited to in-frame clones, with some not included. The sample holds 360,000 or so clones; over 75% are singletons and the top ten take 3%. Material for sequencing was PBMCs or T cells enriched from blood (not recorded which). These receptors all stem from a woman aged 25 to 39 who had recovered from COVID-19.

The chain employs TRBV7-9 and TRBJ1-3; tentative D call: TRBD1 (5 bases). CDR3 length equals 16 residues. V was clipped by 1 base and J by 4 bases, with 14 bases between them. The germline V gene has CDR1 SEHNR and CDR2 FQNEAQ (reference sequence). Here the CDR3 DNA reads TGTGCCAGCAGCTTAGGCGGGGTGACAGCCGGAAACACCATATATTTT. Translated, it gives CASSLGGVTAGNTIYF.

The CDR3 reads CASSYTNTEAFF. The CDR3 coding sequence is TGTGCCAGCAGCTACACGAACACTGAAGCTTTCTTT. This chain uses TRBV16 with TRBJ1-1, with D unclear. Germline V CDR1 and CDR2: KGHSY, FQNENV. The V end was cut by 5 bases, the J end by 1 base, with 5 bases between. The CDR3 sequence is 12 residues long.

This clone was recorded a few times. The rearrangement joins TRBV7-9 to TRBJ2-7; D is possibly TRBD2 (5 bases). The V end lost 1 base, the J end lost 7 bases, and 20 bases lay between the germline ends. The CDR3 extends over 16 amino acids. Germline CDR1 is SEHNR and CDR2 is FQNEAQ (reference sequence). CDR3 in DNA: TGTGCCAGCAGCTTAGGAGGGCCTAATCTCTCGGGGGAGCAGTACTTC. The encoded protein is CASSLGGPNLSGEQYF.

This clone appeared a single time. The J gene is TRBJ2-5, the V gene TRBV4-2; 8 nucleotides agree with TRBD1. CDR3 length: 17 residues. Losses at the gene ends were 1 base for V and 2 bases for J; bases not matched to a gene: 9. Germline CDR1 and CDR2: LGHNA and YNFKEQ. CDR3 sequence: CASSQVYRTGTQETQYF. For the CDR3, the DNA is TGTGCCAGCAGCCAAGTCTATCGGACAGGGACACAAGAGACCCAGTACTTC.

The chain links TRBV9 to TRBJ1-2; D is unclear. V was pared by 3 bases and J by 6 bases, with 33 bases between. Germline CDR1 is SGDLS and CDR2 is YYNGEE. There are 20 residues in the CDR3. The CDR3 sequence is CASSEGPPPEGGGFSDGYTF. In DNA, the CDR3 is TGTGCCAGCAGCGAAGGACCCCCTCCGGAGGGCGGTGGATTTTCGGATGGCTACACCTTC. Drawing the rest from reference TRBV9 and TRBJ1-2, the complete variable domain is DSGVTQTPKHLITATGQRVTLRCSPRSGDLSVYWYQQSLDQGLQFLIQYYNGEERAKGNILERFSAQQFPDLHSELNLSSLELGDSALYFCASSEGPPPEGGGFSDGYTFGSGTRLTVV.

The J gene is TRBJ1-1, the V gene TRBV27; D remains ambiguous. The length of the CDR3 is 14 residues. V was pared by 5 bases and J by 4 bases, with 14 bases between. Germline V gene lookup returns CDR1 MNHEY and CDR2 SMNVEV (reference sequence). CDR3 coding DNA: TGTGCCAGCAGTATCGGAGGGCTTGGCACTGAAGCTTTCTTT. It yields the protein CASSIGGLGTEAFF.

This clone has a single count. The V gene is TRBV4-1, the J gene TRBJ2-7; D perhaps matches TRBD2 (6 bases). This CDR3 is 13 amino acids long. The V and J ends lost 4 bases and 3 bases respectively, with 10 bases between them. The germline gives CDR1 MGHRA, CDR2 YSYEKL. The CDR3 protein is CASSPGTDYEQYF. The CDR3 DNA reads TGCGCCAGCAGCCCCGGGACTGACTACGAGCAGTACTTC.

V usage is TRBV28 and J usage is TRBJ2-1, with 7 bases fitting TRBD2. Germline CDR1 MDHEN, CDR2 SYDVKM. CDR3 length equals 16 residues. V shed 4 bases, J shed 7 bases, and the junction held 13 bases outside the gene matches. CDR3 DNA: TGTGCCAGCAGTTCTCCTCCCGCGGGAGTGAGGAATGAGCAGTTCTTC. Translated, it gives CASSSPPAGVRNEQFF.

CDR3 in amino acids: CASSRPDIYEQYF. CDR3 in DNA: TGTGCCAGCAGTCGTCCGGACATCTACGAGCAGTACTTC. The rearrangement uses TRBV5-6 and TRBJ2-7, with a possible D match to TRBD1 (5 bases). There are 13 residues in the CDR3. Germline CDR1 and CDR2: SGHDT and YYEEEE. Trimming removed 5 bases from V and 3 bases from J, with 12 bases in between.

The CDR3 nucleotides are TGTGCCAGCAGCGGCCGGGACAACCTAGAGGGAGAAAAACTGTTTTTT. It is translated as CASSGRDNLEGEKLFF. The rearrangement uses TRBV21-1 and TRBJ1-4; the D call in the table, TRBD1, was not verified against the DNA. TRBV21-1 is a listed pseudogene. CDR3 size: 16 residues.

This sequence joins TRBV7-2 and TRBJ2-5; D may be TRBD2 (6 bases). The CDR3 is 16 amino acids. Trimming left V 1 base short and J 3 bases short, with 15 bases between. Germline CDR1 and CDR2: SGHTA and FQGNSA. The CDR3 here is CASSLGAGPGKETQYF. CDR3 nucleotide sequence: TGTGCCAGCAGCTTAGGCGCGGGACCTGGTAAAGAGACCCAGTACTTC.

The chain recombines TRBV7-2 with TRBJ1-5; TRBD1 matches 9 bases. The CDR3 runs 15 residues. Germline CDR1 reads SGHTA; CDR2 reads FQGNSA. J gave up 7 bases and V 0 bases, and 4 bases lay outside the gene matches. CDR3: CASSLATGGGQPQHF. CDR3 DNA sequence: TGTGCCAGCAGCTTAGCCACAGGGGGCGGCCAGCCCCAGCATTTT.

This chain links TRBV7-6 with TRBJ1-5; 10 bases line up with TRBD1. V trimming: 11 bases; J trimming: 6 bases; junction bases outside the gene matches: 4. The germline gives CDR1 SGHVS, CDR2 FNYEAQ. CDR3 length: 12 amino acids. Here the CDR3 reads CAGRDRGQPQHF. CDR3 nucleotides: TGTGCCGGACGGGACAGGGGTCAGCCCCAGCATTTT.

V is TRBV27 and J is TRBJ2-7, with TRBD1 identical over 9 bases. The germline gives CDR1 MNHEY, CDR2 SMNVEV (reference sequence). This CDR3 is 15 amino acids long. V lost 5 bases, J lost 7 bases, and 12 bases stayed unmatched. The CDR3 region has the DNA TGTGCCAGCAGTCAACCGGCCGGGACAGGGTGGGAGCAGTACTTC. Its protein product is CASSQPAGTGWEQYF.

The rearrangement links TRBV5-5 to TRBJ2-7, with D perhaps matching TRBD2 (5 bases). From germline, CDR1 is SGHKS and CDR2 YYEKEE (reference sequence). V lost 3 bases and J lost 4, with 11 bases in between. This CDR3 comprises 13 residues. The CDR3 reads CASSSGIIYEQYF. For the CDR3, the DNA is TGTGCCAGCAGCTCCGGGATAATATACGAGCAGTACTTC.

The gene calls are TRBV27 and TRBJ1-5; D may be TRBD1 (5 bases). V shed 5 bases and J shed 7 bases, with 21 bases lying between them. Germline CDR1 and CDR2: MNHEY and SMNVEV (reference sequence). CDR3 length: 16 residues. The CDR3 sequence: CASSPKSGVMGQPQHF. Here the CDR3 DNA reads TGTGCCAGCAGTCCCAAGTCGGGGGTCATGGGGCAGCCCCAGCATTTT.

On this clone: The junction shows a germline mismatch at one end, possibly a read error. The V and J genes are TRBV5-4 and TRBJ1-6, with a weak D call TRBD1 (5 bases). The CDR3 has 17 residues. Germline V gene sequence: CDR1 SGHNT, CDR2 YYREEE (reference sequence). Written as DNA, the CDR3 is TGTGCCAGCAGCTTGGCCAATGGGGGACTGACCAATTCAGCCCTCCACTTT. Translating it yields CASSLANGGLTNSALHF.

CDR3 DNA: TGTGCCAGCAGTCAAAACGGGTGGGATGGCTACACCTTC. Translated, it gives CASSQNGWDGYTF. V gene TRBV2 combines with J gene TRBJ1-2; D call uncertain. The CDR3 is 13 residues long. Looked up from germline, CDR1 is SNHLY and CDR2 is FYNNEI. V dropped 5 bases and J dropped 6 bases, with 13 bases sitting between them.

CDR3 amino acids: CASRQAGTGMNTEAFF. In DNA form, the CDR3 reads TGTGCCAGCAGACAAGCCGGGACAGGGATGAACACTGAAGCTTTCTTT. The chain employs TRBV11-1 and TRBJ1-1, with 9 bases lining up with TRBD1. Germline V gene data show CDR1 as SGHAT and CDR2 as FQDESV (reference sequence). Losses at the gene ends were 6 bases for V and 0 bases for J; bases not matched to a gene: 8. CDR3 length: 16 residues.

This chain connects TRBV27 to TRBJ2-5; D is uncertain. The CDR3 has 13 residues. The germline V gene has CDR1 MNHEY and CDR2 SMNVEV (reference sequence). The V end lost 0 bases, the J end lost 4 bases, and 6 bases lay between the germline ends. CDR3 in amino acids: CASSLSRRETQYF. The CDR3 DNA reads as TGTGCCAGCAGTTTATCCAGGCGAGAGACCCAGTACTTC.

This clone was counted a single time. The chain couples TRBV3-1 (or the pseudogene TRBV3-2) to TRBJ1-2; 10 nucleotides line up with TRBD1. This CDR3 spans 15 amino acids. CDR1 LGHDT and CDR2 YNNKEL come from the germline V gene (reference sequence). With 0 bases clipped from V and 7 bases from J, the junction kept 5 bases outside the gene matches. The CDR3 reads CASSQDSGTGAGYTF. The CDR3 nucleotides are TGTGCCAGCAGCCAAGACTCCGGGACAGGGGCTGGCTACACCTTC.

This clone was recorded once. V usage is TRBV4-1 and J usage is TRBJ2-3, with TRBD2 matching 12 bases. Germline CDR1 and CDR2: MGHRA and YSYEKL. J gave up 2 bases and V 2 bases, and 2 bases lay outside the gene matches. This CDR3 is built from 16 residues. CDR3 sequence reads: CASSQLAGGYTDTQYF. For the CDR3, the DNA is TGCGCCAGCAGCCAACTAGCGGGAGGGTACACAGATACGCAGTATTTT.

The chain uses TRBV15 and TRBJ1-2; 9 nucleotides align to TRBD1. The trim removed 0 bases at V and 4 bases at J, leaving 9 bases unmatched. The CDR3 contains 17 residues. Germline V lookup: CDR1 LNHNV, CDR2 YYDKDF (reference sequence). For the CDR3, the DNA is TGTGCCACCAGCAGAGATCTGGCCGGACAGGGGCTCTATGGCTACACCTTC. This translates into CATSRDLAGQGLYGYTF.

CDR3 DNA: TGTGCCAGCAGGCCAGCGTGGACTAAAGAGACCCAGTACTTC. Encoded protein: CASRPAWTKETQYF. The chain has TRBV6-5 and TRBJ2-5; D might be TRBD2 (6 bases). V lost 6 bases and J 3 bases, leaving 14 bases between the germline ends. The germline V gene encodes CDR1 MNHEY and CDR2 SVGAGI. CDR3 length: 14 amino acids.

The chain combines TRBV29-1 with TRBJ2-7; 10 bases match TRBD2. CDR3 length equals 12 residues. V was pared by 7 bases and J by 3 bases, with 3 bases of the junction left unmatched. CDR1 is SQVTM, CDR2 ANQGSEA, per germline. CDR3 bases: TGCAGCGGATCTAGCGGGAGCTACGAGCAGTACTTC. Amino acid sequence: CSGSSGSYEQYF.

CDR3 sequence reads: CASSLELDYQTQYF. The CDR3 DNA sequence: TGCGCCAGCAGCTTGGAACTGGACTATCAGACCCAGTACTTC. The chain combines TRBV5-1 with TRBJ2-5; weak D call: TRBD2 (6 bases). There are 14 residues in the CDR3. Germline values: CDR1 SGHRS, CDR2 YFSETQ. Trimming shortened V by 0 bases and J by 6 bases, and 12 bases separated the two germline ends.